The next 17 T cell receptor beta chains were all read from a single sample in a study of blood T cell repertoires in COVID-19 (dated by TCRdb to about 2020). The receptor library was made with the immunoSEQ multiplex PCR assay. TCRdb retrieved this table from immuneACCESS and kept in-frame rearrangements only. Not all clones are present; in checked studies, unresolved V genes account for under half, and no reason is known for the remainder. Within this sample are under 140,000 clones, with 80% to 90% of them counted one time only. More than 15% of the sample goes to the ten largest clones. Source material: peripheral blood. The source is a woman aged 60-70 years with acute or convalescent COVID-19.

Written as DNA, the CDR3 is TGTGCCAGCAGTTTACCCGGGACAGGGGCCTACGAGCAGTACTTC. It translates to CASSLPGTGAYEQYF. This chain connects TRBV28 to TRBJ2-7; 10 nucleotides agree with TRBD1. The J segment lost 2 bases and the V segment lost 2 bases, leaving 3 bases of the junction unmatched. Germline V gene sequence: CDR1 MDHEN, CDR2 SYDVKM. The CDR3 runs 15 residues.

In this sample, this clone turned up a few times. The genes are TRBV18 and TRBJ2-7; the D is unclear. The CDR3 consists of 15 residues. Germline values: CDR1 KGHSH, CDR2 LQKENI. V was trimmed by 2 bases and J by 2 bases, leaving 13 bases between them. Here the CDR3 DNA reads TGTGCCAGCTCACCAGTTCCCCCCCCGGCCTACGAGCAGTACTTC. Translating gives CASSPVPPPAYEQYF.

This rearrangement joins TRBV5-6 to TRBJ1-2; D might be TRBD1 (6 bases). This CDR3 contains 13 residues. Trimming pared 4 bases from V and 8 bases from J, leaving 15 bases between. Looked up from germline, CDR1 is SGHDT and CDR2 is YYEEEE. The CDR3 DNA is TGTGCCAGCAGCGGGACGGCCAGGGGAGGCTACACCTTC. This codes for CASSGTARGGYTF.

V gene TRBV19 combines with J gene TRBJ2-7; D is possibly TRBD2 (6 bases). This CDR3 region has 14 residues. The germline V gene has CDR1 LNHDA and CDR2 SQIVND (reference sequence). Trimming took 0 bases from V and 3 from J, leaving 9 bases between them. CDR3 amino acids: CASSIEWGGYEQYF. CDR3 nucleotides: TGTGCCAGTAGTATAGAGTGGGGAGGCTACGAGCAGTACTTC.

The chain couples TRBV27 to TRBJ1-6; tentatively, D is TRBD1 (5 bases). The CDR3 has 12 residues. The germline gives CDR1 MNHEY, CDR2 SMNVEV (reference sequence). The V end was cut by 6 bases, the J end by 8 bases, with 8 bases between. This CDR3 is CASRGEDSPLHF. The CDR3 DNA reads as TGTGCCAGCAGAGGGGAGGATTCACCCCTCCACTTT.

The chain couples TRBV4-1 to TRBJ1-1, with 7 bases lining up with TRBD1. The length of the CDR3 is 14 residues. The V gene end was trimmed by 5 bases and the J gene end by 3 bases; junction bases not matched to a gene: 6. CDR1 MGHRA and CDR2 YSYEKL come from the germline V gene. In DNA, the CDR3 is TGCGCCAGCAGCTATCTTGGACAGGACACTGAAGCTTTCTTT. This encodes CASSYLGQDTEAFF.

This clone appeared a few times. The chain carries TRBV24-1 and TRBJ1-2, with 7 bases fitting TRBD1. The CDR3 spans 17 residues. Germline trimming cut 2 bases from V and 4 bases from J; bases unmatched to any gene: 12. Germline V gene sequence: CDR1 KGHDR, CDR2 SFDVKD. CDR3 DNA: TGTGCCACCAGTGATTCTCGCGTGGGACAGACCGTCTATGGCTACACCTTC. Translation: CATSDSRVGQTVYGYTF.

This sequence joins TRBV4-1 and TRBJ2-3; D is unresolved. CDR1 and CDR2 (germline): MGHRA, YSYEKL. V lost 1 base and J 6 bases, leaving 8 bases between the germline ends. The CDR3 spans 13 residues. CDR3 region: CASSQVGSDTQYF. The DNA for the CDR3 is TGCGCCAGCAGCCAAGTGGGCTCGGATACGCAGTATTTT.

V and J are TRBV28 and TRBJ1-6; 11 bases are shared with TRBD1. In germline, CDR1 is MDHEN, CDR2 SYDVKM. The CDR3 extends over 17 amino acids. J was trimmed by 0 bases and V by 6 bases; bases with no gene match: 4. CDR3 sequence (DNA): TGTGCCAGCAGAACCGGACAGGGGGCCTCCTATAATTCACCCCTCCACTTT. Its protein is CASRTGQGASYNSPLHF. Together with reference TRBV28 and TRBJ1-6, the CDR3 gives the full variable domain: DVKVTQSSRYLVKRTGEKVFLECVQDMDHENMFWYRQDPGLGLRLIYFSYDVKMKEKGDIPEGYSVSREKKERFSLILESASTNQTSMYLCASRTGQGASYNSPLHFGNGTRLTVT.

The chain employs TRBV5-1 and TRBJ1-3, with D maybe TRBD1 (6 bases). Germline CDR1 reads SGHRS; CDR2 reads YFSETQ. The length of the CDR3 is 15 residues. V was clipped by 3 bases and J by 2 bases, with 12 bases between them. CDR3 DNA: TGCGCCAGCAGCTCTTACAGGGCCGCTGGAAACACCATATATTTT. As protein: CASSSYRAAGNTIYF.

The chain uses TRBV7-9 and TRBJ1-6, with TRBD1 matching over 7 bases. Trimming took 6 bases from V and 10 from J; bases not matched to a gene: 9. CDR1 and CDR2 from the germline V gene are SEHNR and FQNEAQ (reference sequence). The CDR3 extends over 14 amino acids. The CDR3 protein is CASRDRDFKSPLHF. The DNA of the CDR3 is TGTGCCAGCAGAGACAGGGACTTTAAATCACCCCTCCACTTT. Full variable domain (outside the CDR3, taken from reference TRBV7-9 and TRBJ1-6): DTGVSQNPRHKITKRGQNVTFRCDPISEHNRLYWYRQTLGQGPEFLTYFQNEAQLEKSRLLSDRFSAERPKGSFSTLEIQRTEQGDSAMYLCASRDRDFKSPLHFGNGTRLTVT.

V usage is TRBV11-3 and J usage is TRBJ2-7; 7 bases map to TRBD1. Germline trimming cut 4 bases from V and 1 base from J; bases unmatched to any gene: 4. In germline, CDR1 is SGHNT, CDR2 YENEEA. The CDR3 consists of 14 residues. CDR3 residues: CASSSRTGSYEQYF. As DNA, the CDR3 is TGTGCCAGCAGCTCAAGGACAGGTTCCTACGAGCAGTACTTC.

V gene TRBV5-1 combines with J gene TRBJ2-5, with 8 nucleotides matching TRBD1. J gave up 0 bases and V 6 bases, and 13 bases lay outside the gene matches. Germline values: CDR1 SGHRS, CDR2 YFSETQ. The CDR3 extends over 17 amino acids. CDR3 residues: CASKIPADRGNQETQYF. The CDR3 bases are TGCGCCAGCAAAATCCCCGCCGACAGGGGCAACCAAGAGACCCAGTACTTC.

The V call is TRBV3-1 (or the pseudogene TRBV3-2), the J call TRBJ2-1; D remains ambiguous. Germline V lookup: CDR1 LGHDT, CDR2 YNNKEL (reference sequence). V was cut by 3 bases and J by 6 bases, with 12 bases left in between. This CDR3 has 14 residues. Here the CDR3 reads CASSHDLHSNEQFF. The CDR3 DNA sequence: TGTGCCAGCAGCCATGATTTGCACTCCAATGAGCAGTTCTTC.

V is TRBV5-1 and J is TRBJ1-2; D is possibly TRBD1 (5 bases). The germline gives CDR1 SGHRS, CDR2 YFSETQ. This CDR3 contains 14 residues. V was clipped by 4 bases and J by 1 base, with 11 bases between them. CDR3 sequence: CASSPGQGNYGYTF. The CDR3 DNA follows: TGCGCCAGCAGCCCGGGTCAGGGTAACTATGGCTACACCTTC.

The V call is TRBV7-2, the J call TRBJ1-4, with TRBD1 matching 9 bases. V was clipped by 5 bases and J by 10 bases; unmatched bases: 8. Germline lookup yields CDR1 SGHTA and CDR2 FQGNSA. The length of the CDR3 is 14 residues. Here the CDR3 reads CASSPQGQGGKLFF. In nucleotides, the CDR3 is TGTGCCAGCAGCCCTCAGGGACAGGGAGGAAAACTGTTTTTT.

CDR3 DNA sequence: TGTGCCAGCAGTTTATCCCGGACAGGGGGCTACACCTTC. Translation gives CASSLSRTGGYTF. The rearrangement joins TRBV12-3 or TRBV12-4 to TRBJ1-2; TRBD1 aligns across 8 bases. CDR3 length equals 13 residues. Trimming removed 2 bases from V and 8 bases from J; junction bases left unmatched: 4.